These 21 T cell receptor beta chains were sequenced from one sample in a study of graft-versus-host responses after intestinal transplantation. Libraries were prepared by immunoSEQ multiplex PCR; TCRdb keeps only in-frame clonotypes and omits some of them. The repertoire holds about 64,000 clones, approximately 90% seen once, with 1.7% in the top ten. These receptors have no identified antigens. Material: unstimulated CD8+ T cells sorted from spleen or lymph node cells, obtained before transplant. Receptor source: a human donor who was the organ donor for an intestinal transplant.

This sequence joins TRBV9 and TRBJ2-1, with no clear D. The CDR3 spans 14 residues. V lost 0 bases and J lost 5, with 9 bases in between. Germline CDR1 and CDR2: SGDLS and YYNGEE. The DNA for the CDR3 is TGTGCCAGCAGCGTAGGCAGGCTCCACAATGAGCAGTTCTTC. Residues: CASSVGRLHNEQFF.

This chain connects TRBV6-1 to TRBJ2-5, with 9 bases aligning to TRBD1. Germline loops: CDR1 MNHNS, CDR2 SASEGT. This CDR3 contains 18 residues. Trimming cost V 4 bases and J 1 base; bases outside gene matches: 13. CDR3: CASSAPGKSDRGQETQYF. The CDR3 region has the DNA TGTGCCAGCAGTGCTCCGGGTAAATCGGACAGGGGCCAAGAGACCCAGTACTTC.

V usage is TRBV6-5 and J usage is TRBJ1-1, with TRBD1 matching over 7 bases. The CDR3 length is 14 residues. V was pared by 2 bases and J by 5 bases, with 5 bases of the junction left unmatched. Germline CDR1 and CDR2: MNHEY and SVGAGI. CDR3 sequence: CASSYNRGLTEAFF. For the CDR3, the DNA is TGTGCCAGCAGTTACAATAGGGGGCTTACTGAAGCTTTCTTT.

The chain joins TRBV11-2 to TRBJ2-7; 7 bases match TRBD1. Germline V CDR1 and CDR2: SGHAT, FQNNGV. J gave up 6 bases and V 3 bases, and 2 bases lay outside the gene matches. This CDR3 comprises 12 residues. This CDR3 reads CASSFTGVEQYF. DNA of the CDR3: TGTGCCAGCAGCTTCACAGGGGTCGAGCAGTACTTC.

This rearrangement joins TRBV11-2 to TRBJ1-1; a possible D gene is TRBD1 (5 bases). With 1 base removed from V and 7 bases from J, the gap between germline ends came to 7 bases. CDR1 is SGHAT, CDR2 FQNNGV, per germline. The CDR3 has 12 amino acids. The CDR3 loop reads CASSLAGVEAFF. In DNA form, the CDR3 reads TGTGCCAGCAGCTTAGCGGGGGTTGAAGCTTTCTTT.

This sequence joins TRBV7-3 and TRBJ2-2; possibly TRBD1 for D (5 bases). This CDR3 region has 14 residues. The germline V gene encodes CDR1 SGHTA and CDR2 FQGTGA. V shed 5 bases and J shed 1 base, with 8 bases lying between them. The CDR3 nucleotides read TGTGCCAGCAGCCCCACAGGGAACACCGGGGAGCTGTTTTTT. It encodes CASSPTGNTGELFF. Based on the CDR3 plus reference TRBV7-3 and TRBJ2-2, the full variable domain is GAGVSQTPSNKVTEKGKYVELRCDPISGHTALYWYRQSLGQGPEFLIYFQGTGAADDSGLPNDRFFAVRPEGSVSTLKIQRTERGDSAVYLCASSPTGNTGELFFGEGSRLTVL.

V gene TRBV27 combines with J gene TRBJ2-7; 7 bases agree with TRBD1. Trimming removed 5 bases from V and 2 bases from J; junction bases left unmatched: 6. Germline V gives CDR1 MNHEY, CDR2 SMNVEV (reference sequence). The length of the CDR3 is 14 residues. CDR3 protein: CASSLGDSAYEQYF. The CDR3 region has the DNA TGTGCCAGCAGTCTGGGGGACAGCGCCTACGAGCAGTACTTC.

The rearrangement joins TRBV5-4 to TRBJ2-1; D uncertain. The V end lost 4 bases, the J end lost 5 bases, and 7 bases lay between the germline ends. The germline V gene has CDR1 SGHNT and CDR2 YYREEE (reference sequence). CDR3 size: 12 residues. The CDR3 loop is CASSLVNNEQFF. Written as DNA, the CDR3 is TGTGCCAGCAGCCTGGTCAACAATGAGCAGTTCTTC. Drawing the rest from reference TRBV5-4 and TRBJ2-1, the complete variable domain is ETGVTQSPTHLIKTRGQQVTLRCSSQSGHNTVSWYQQALGQGPQFIFQYYREEENGRGNFPPRFSGLQFPNYSSELNVNALELDDSALYLCASSLVNNEQFFGPGTRLTVL.

The chain recombines TRBV19 with TRBJ1-5, with a tentative D call TRBD1 (5 bases). This CDR3 has 13 amino acids. V lost 6 bases and J lost 9, with 15 bases in between. The germline V gene encodes CDR1 LNHDA and CDR2 SQIVND (reference sequence). The CDR3: CASSPTGGRPQHF. CDR3 in DNA: TGTGCCAGTAGCCCGACTGGGGGGAGGCCCCAGCATTTT.

The genes are TRBV28 and TRBJ2-7; D not certain. The germline gives CDR1 MDHEN, CDR2 SYDVKM. Trimming removed 7 bases from V and 4 bases from J, with 20 bases in between. The CDR3 has 15 amino acids. CDR3 in DNA: TGTGCCAGCAACCTTCGTTTCGGCAGACTGTACGAGCAGTACTTC. It specifies CASNLRFGRLYEQYF.

This sequence joins TRBV7-9 and TRBJ2-1; D call uncertain. Germline V gives CDR1 SEHNR, CDR2 FQNEAQ (reference sequence). CDR3 length: 13 amino acids. V shed 0 bases and J shed 5 bases, with 5 bases lying between them. CDR3 nucleotides: TGTGCCAGCAGCTTAGCGGCGGACAATGAGCAGTTCTTC. Protein: CASSLAADNEQFF.

The gene calls are TRBV11-2 and TRBJ1-5; 7 nucleotides agree with TRBD1. The CDR3 consists of 15 residues. CDR1 and CDR2 (germline): SGHAT, FQNNGV. After removal of 5 bases from V and 4 bases from J, the junction contained 8 bases not matched to a gene. This CDR3 is CASSDRQGSNQPQHF. In DNA, the CDR3 is TGTGCCAGCAGCGACCGACAGGGTTCAAATCAGCCCCAGCATTTT. Filled out from reference TRBV11-2 and TRBJ1-5, the complete variable domain reads EAGVAQSPRYKIIEKRQSVAFWCNPISGHATLYWYQQILGQGPKLLIQFQNNGVVDDSQLPKDRFSAERLKGVDSTLKIQPAKLEDSAVYLCASSDRQGSNQPQHFGDGTRLSIL.

The CDR3 region is CASSPYQANTEAFF. CDR3 DNA sequence: TGTGCCAGCTCACCGTACCAGGCGAACACTGAAGCTTTCTTT. This rearrangement joins TRBV18 to TRBJ1-1; no definite D call. Germline V gene sequence: CDR1 KGHSH, CDR2 LQKENI. Trimming cost V 3 bases and J 1 base, with 9 bases left between them. The CDR3 spans 14 residues. Full variable domain (rest looked up from reference TRBV18 and TRBJ1-1): NAGVMQNPRHLVRRRGQEARLRCSPMKGHSHVYWYRQLPEEGLKFMVYLQKENIIDESGMPKERFSAEFPKEGPSILRIQQVVRGDSAAYFCASSPYQANTEAFFGQGTRLTVV.

This chain joins TRBV5-6 and TRBJ1-6, with 7 bases lining up with TRBD1. Germline trimming cut 2 bases from V and 5 bases from J; bases unmatched to any gene: 7. In germline, CDR1 is SGHDT, CDR2 YYEEEE. There are 16 residues in the CDR3. CDR3 residues: CASSLLPGQHNSPLHF. The CDR3 DNA reads TGTGCCAGCAGCTTACTACCGGGACAGCATAATTCACCCCTCCACTTT.

A few counts support this clone. The genes are TRBV4-1 and TRBJ2-1, with D perhaps TRBD2 (5 bases). Trimming took off 4 bases at V and 2 bases at J, with 15 bases between the two ends. The CDR3 sequence is 16 residues long. In germline, CDR1 is MGHRA, CDR2 YSYEKL. The CDR3 region is CASSLQYTLAYNEQFF. The CDR3 DNA sequence: TGCGCCAGCAGCCTCCAATATACACTAGCCTACAATGAGCAGTTCTTC.

The chain employs TRBV6-1 and TRBJ2-3; D possibly corresponds to TRBD1 (5 bases). This CDR3 contains 14 residues. The germline V gene encodes CDR1 MNHNS and CDR2 SASEGT. V shed 4 bases and J shed 3 bases, with 11 bases lying between them. CDR3 amino acids: CASSARRQTDTQYF. The CDR3 nucleotides are TGTGCCAGCAGTGCCCGACGACAGACAGATACGCAGTATTTT.

The chain combines TRBV9 with TRBJ1-1, with a possible D match to TRBD1 (6 bases). This CDR3 contains 16 residues. The germline V gene has CDR1 SGDLS and CDR2 YYNGEE. The germline V and J ends were trimmed by 3 bases and 0 bases, with 15 bases remaining between them. The CDR3 DNA is TGTGCCAGCAGCGAACGACCAGGGGATGTGAACACTGAAGCTTTCTTT. Translation gives CASSERPGDVNTEAFF. The variable domain in full, with the rest retrieved from reference TRBV9 and TRBJ1-1, is DSGVTQTPKHLITATGQRVTLRCSPRSGDLSVYWYQQSLDQGLQFLIQYYNGEERAKGNILERFSAQQFPDLHSELNLSSLELGDSALYFCASSERPGDVNTEAFFGQGTRLTVV.

The chain links TRBV5-4 to TRBJ2-3, with D possibly being TRBD2 (5 bases). The CDR3 covers 15 residues. Deletions cut 0 bases from V and 0 bases from J, with 8 bases between. CDR1 is SGHNT, CDR2 YYREEE, per germline (reference sequence). This CDR3 reads CASSLVGGSTDTQYF. Here the CDR3 DNA reads TGTGCCAGCAGCTTGGTGGGCGGGAGCACAGATACGCAGTATTTT.

The chain couples TRBV19 to TRBJ2-7; 9 bases are shared with TRBD1. The ends lost 5 bases at V and 4 bases at J; junction bases unmatched: 9. From germline, CDR1 is LNHDA and CDR2 SQIVND (reference sequence). The CDR3 length is 15 residues. The CDR3 sequence is CASSWGQGEFYEQYF. The CDR3, as DNA: TGTGCCAGTAGTTGGGGACAGGGTGAGTTTTACGAGCAGTACTTC.

The J gene is TRBJ2-1, the V gene TRBV29-1; 10 positions match TRBD2. In germline, CDR1 is SQVTM, CDR2 ANQGSEA. With 5 bases clipped from V and 4 bases from J, the junction kept 5 bases outside the gene matches. This CDR3 region has 14 residues. The CDR3 DNA reads as TGCAGCGTTACGAGCGGGAGGGCATACAATGAGCAGTTCTTC. Its protein product is CSVTSGRAYNEQFF.

This clone has just one count. The chain recombines TRBV27 with TRBJ1-1, with 9 nucleotides matching TRBD1. V lost 5 bases, J lost 4 bases, and 14 bases stayed unmatched. The CDR3 sequence is 17 residues long. Germline-derived CDR1 and CDR2 are MNHEY and SMNVEV (reference sequence). DNA of the CDR3: TGTGCCAGCAGTCCCCTAACCACAGGGGGCGCAAGCACTGAAGCTTTCTTT. It specifies CASSPLTTGGASTEAFF.